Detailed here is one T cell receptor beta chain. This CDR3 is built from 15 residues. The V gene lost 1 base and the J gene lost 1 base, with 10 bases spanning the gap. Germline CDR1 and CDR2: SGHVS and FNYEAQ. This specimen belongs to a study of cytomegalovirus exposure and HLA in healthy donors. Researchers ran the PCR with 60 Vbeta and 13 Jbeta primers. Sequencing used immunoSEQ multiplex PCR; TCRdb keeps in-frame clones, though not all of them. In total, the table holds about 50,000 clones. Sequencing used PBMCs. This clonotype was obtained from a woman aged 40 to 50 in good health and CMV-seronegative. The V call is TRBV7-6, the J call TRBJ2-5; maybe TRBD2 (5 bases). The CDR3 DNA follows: TGTGCCAGCAGCTTAGAGGAGGTTACCCAAGAGACCCAGTACTTC. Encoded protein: CASSLEEVTQETQYF.